One and the same sample provided the 24 T cell receptor beta chains below, sequenced in a study of blood T cell repertoires in COVID-19. Profiling relied on immunoSEQ multiplex PCR, and the TCRdb table lists in-frame clones only, not all of them. Among approximately 31,000 clones listed, about nine tenths were seen once. Sequences were obtained from peripheral blood. The receptors originated from a woman over 75 with active or convalescent COVID-19.

The chain couples TRBV7-2 to TRBJ1-2, with TRBD1 identical over 10 bases. Germline assignment: CDR1 SGHTA and CDR2 FQGNSA. The junction had 18 bases not matched to a gene; V was cut back by 0 bases and J by 5 bases. The CDR3 runs to 20 residues. The CDR3 DNA follows: TGTGCCAGCAGCTTAGCCGGGACAGGGGACGTCTCGACCTTATTATATGGCTACACCTTC. It specifies CASSLAGTGDVSTLLYGYTF.

The sample holds one count of this clone. The chain links TRBV30 to TRBJ2-1, with D possibly matching TRBD2 (6 bases). From germline, CDR1 is GTSNPN and CDR2 SVGIG (reference sequence). CDR3 length equals 15 residues. Trimming cost V 4 bases and J 6 bases, with 19 bases left between them. The CDR3 DNA reads TGTGCCTGGAATTCGGTGGGTGGGACTGGCAATGAGCAGTTCTTC. This codes for CAWNSVGGTGNEQFF.

This chain's CDR3 is CASSSMTGEWGYTF. CDR3 nucleotides: TGCGCCAGCAGCTCAATGACAGGGGAATGGGGCTACACCTTC. The chain joins TRBV5-1 to TRBJ1-2, with 8 positions matching TRBD1. The length of the CDR3 is 14 residues. V dropped 3 bases and J dropped 8; count of bases not matched to a gene: 9. Per germline, CDR1 SGHRS and CDR2 YFSETQ.

The V gene is TRBV5-4, the J gene TRBJ1-1; 8 bases fit TRBD1. J was trimmed by 5 bases and V by 5 bases; bases with no gene match: 8. The CDR3 is 14 residues long. CDR1 SGHNT and CDR2 YYREEE come from the germline V gene (reference sequence). The chain's CDR3 is CASSTGGGGTEAFF. The CDR3, as DNA: TGTGCCAGCAGTACAGGGGGAGGAGGGACTGAAGCTTTCTTT.

The chain employs TRBV6-5 and TRBJ1-1; 9 bases fit TRBD1. V shed 6 bases and J 5 bases; nucleotides not matched to a gene: 7. CDR1 is MNHEY and CDR2 is SVGAGI in the germline V gene. This CDR3 is built from 14 residues. The CDR3: CASRGTGRGTEAFF. CDR3 nucleotides: TGTGCCAGCAGGGGGACAGGGCGAGGTACTGAAGCTTTCTTT.

CDR3 nucleotides: TGTGCCAGCAGCTTACTAGCGGGGGGGCCAGATGAGCAGTTCTTC. It translates to CASSLLAGGPDEQFF. V and J are TRBV7-6 and TRBJ2-1; 12 bases line up with TRBD2. There are 15 residues in the CDR3. Germline lookup yields CDR1 SGHVS and CDR2 FNYEAQ. The J segment lost 8 bases and the V segment lost 2 bases, leaving 4 bases of the junction unmatched.

In its sample, this clone is medium-sized. The gene calls are TRBV12-3 or TRBV12-4 and TRBJ1-1; a possible D gene is TRBD1 (6 bases). The CDR3 length is 13 residues. The V end was cut by 5 bases, the J end by 5 bases, with 12 bases between. The CDR3 is CASSTQGGTEAFF. The DNA for the CDR3 is TGTGCCAGCAGTACACAGGGTGGGACTGAAGCTTTCTTT.

This chain joins TRBV19 and TRBJ1-6, with 9 bases identical to TRBD1. The V and J ends lost 2 bases and 8 bases, in that order; junction bases with no gene match: 1. Germline CDR1 LNHDA, CDR2 SQIVND (reference sequence). This CDR3 has 14 residues. The CDR3, as DNA: TGTGCCAGTAGTATAACAGGGGGCTATTCACCCCTCCACTTT. Translated: CASSITGGYSPLHF. The entire variable domain, with the rest obtained from reference TRBV19 and TRBJ1-6, is as follows: DGGITQSPKYLFRKEGQNVTLSCEQNLNHDAMYWYRQDPGQGLRLIYYSQIVNDFQKGDIAEGYSVSREKKESFPLTVTSAQKNPTAFYLCASSITGGYSPLHFGNGTRLTVT.

The genes are TRBV3-1 (or the pseudogene TRBV3-2) and TRBJ2-3; no definite D call. The CDR3 spans 12 residues. Germline CDR1 LGHDT, CDR2 YNNKEL (reference sequence). V was clipped by 5 bases and J by 2 bases, with 5 bases between them. This CDR3 reads CASSYPTDTQYF. The CDR3 bases are TGTGCCAGCAGCTATCCCACAGATACGCAGTATTTT.

The rearrangement joins TRBV12-3 or TRBV12-4 to TRBJ1-2, with D maybe TRBD1 (6 bases). The length of the CDR3 is 11 residues. The V and J ends lost 6 bases and 8 bases respectively, with 10 bases between them. The CDR3 loop is CASRQTGGYTF. CDR3 bases: TGTGCCAGCAGACAAACAGGGGGCTACACCTTC.

The chain is built from TRBV14 and TRBJ1-2; D is undetermined. Trimming took off 0 bases at V and 4 bases at J, with 9 bases between the two ends. This CDR3 contains 14 residues. The germline CDR1 and CDR2 sequences are SGHDN and FVKESK. CDR3 sequence (DNA): TGTGCCAGCAGCCAAGATCGAGGCAGCTATGGCTACACCTTC. Protein product: CASSQDRGSYGYTF. Combining the CDR3 with reference TRBV14 and TRBJ1-2 gives the whole variable domain EAGVTQFPSHSVIEKGQTVTLRCDPISGHDNLYWYRRVMGKEIKFLLHFVKESKQDESGMPNNRFLAERTGGTYSTLKVQPAELEDSGVYFCASSQDRGSYGYTFGSGTRLTVV.

This chain's CDR3 is CASSISRGRDSGYTF. The CDR3 region has the DNA TGTGCCAGTAGTATTAGCAGGGGACGGGATTCTGGCTACACCTTC. This chain uses TRBV19 with TRBJ1-2, with D possibly matching TRBD1 (6 bases). CDR3 length: 15 amino acids. Between the trimmed V and J ends, which lost 3 bases and 7 bases, there was a span of 18 bases. Germline CDR1 reads LNHDA; CDR2 reads SQIVND (reference sequence).

The genes are TRBV2 and TRBJ2-7, with TRBD1 matching 11 bases. Germline values: CDR1 SNHLY, CDR2 FYNNEI. This CDR3 contains 14 residues. Unmatched junction bases numbered 4, after V lost 6 bases and J lost 3 bases. The DNA of the CDR3 is TGTGCCAGCAGGCCCGGGACAGGGGGCTACGAGCAGTACTTC. Its protein is CASRPGTGGYEQYF.

The chain links TRBV9 to TRBJ2-7, with D tentatively TRBD1 (5 bases). The CDR3 covers 14 residues. Germline CDR1 SGDLS, CDR2 YYNGEE. Trimming shortened V by 2 bases and J by 0 bases, and 9 bases separated the two germline ends. The CDR3 here is CASSVSRVSYEQYF. Written as DNA, the CDR3 is TGTGCCAGCAGCGTTAGCAGGGTCTCCTACGAGCAGTACTTC.

V usage is TRBV6-6 and J usage is TRBJ2-3; 11 nucleotides line up with TRBD2. The CDR3 loop spans 16 amino acids. Germline CDR1 is MNHNY and CDR2 is SVGAGI (reference sequence). J was trimmed by 4 bases and V by 6 bases; bases with no gene match: 9. Here the CDR3 DNA reads TGTGCCAGCAGCCTTAGCGGGGGGGCTTTCGCAGATACGCAGTATTTT. Its translation: CASSLSGGAFADTQYF.

The chain joins TRBV6-5 to TRBJ2-3; maybe TRBD1 (6 bases). V was pared by 8 bases and J by 0 bases, with 12 bases between. This CDR3 is built from 14 residues. In germline, CDR1 is MNHEY, CDR2 SVGAGI. In DNA, the CDR3 is TGTGCCAGCCTATGGACAGCTAGCACAGATACGCAGTATTTT. It specifies CASLWTASTDTQYF.

The chain recombines TRBV12-5 with TRBJ2-3, with 7 nucleotides matching TRBD1. The CDR3 contains 14 residues. Germline loops: CDR1 LGHNT, CDR2 FRNRAP. J was trimmed by 0 bases and V by 4 bases; bases with no gene match: 1. The CDR3 region is CASGSDRSTDTQYF. CDR3 sequence (DNA): TGTGCTAGTGGTTCGGACAGGAGCACAGATACGCAGTATTTT.

The chain is built from TRBV19 and TRBJ2-7; 7 nucleotides agree with TRBD1. The CDR3 is 14 amino acids. The ends lost 7 bases at V and 2 bases at J; junction bases unmatched: 8. CDR1 LNHDA and CDR2 SQIVND come from the germline V gene (reference sequence). The CDR3 region is CASKGTAVTYEQYF. For the CDR3, the DNA is TGTGCCAGTAAGGGGACAGCCGTCACCTACGAGCAGTACTTC.

V gene TRBV5-4 combines with J gene TRBJ2-2; D is possibly TRBD2 (6 bases). Germline V gene data show CDR1 as SGHNT and CDR2 as YYREEE (reference sequence). Trimming took 4 bases from V and 2 from J, leaving 15 bases between them. This CDR3 spans 16 amino acids. In nucleotides, the CDR3 is TGTGCCAGCAGCATGGCCGGGACTCCTAACACCGGGGAGCTGTTTTTT. Amino acid sequence: CASSMAGTPNTGELFF.

J is TRBJ2-1 and V is TRBV12-3 or TRBV12-4, with unresolved D. Trimming shortened V by 6 bases and J by 7 bases, and 10 bases separated the two germline ends. There are 12 residues in the CDR3. DNA for the CDR3: TGTGCCAGCAGCCTAGTGCGGAATGAGCAGTTCTTC. Its protein product is CASSLVRNEQFF.

V gene TRBV10-2 combines with J gene TRBJ2-5; 9 nucleotides align to TRBD2. The CDR3 runs 13 residues. The V and J ends lost 6 bases and 3 bases, in that order; junction bases with no gene match: 2. Germline V gene lookup returns CDR1 WSHSY and CDR2 SAAADI. The CDR3 nucleotides read TGCGCCAGCAGGACTAGCGGAGAAGAGACCCAGTACTTC. Translating gives CASRTSGEETQYF.

The chain joins TRBV7-9 to TRBJ1-1; 7 bases line up with TRBD1. Germline V gene data show CDR1 as SEHNR and CDR2 as FQNEAQ (reference sequence). This CDR3 comprises 16 residues. J gave up 2 bases and V 2 bases, and 8 bases lay outside the gene matches. The CDR3 region is CASSLRQGLGNTEAFF. The CDR3 nucleotides read TGTGCCAGCAGCTTAAGACAGGGTCTTGGAAACACTGAAGCTTTCTTT.

The chain links TRBV5-1 to TRBJ2-1, with unresolved D. Trimming pared 4 bases from V and 7 bases from J, leaving 9 bases between. CDR1 is SGHRS, CDR2 YFSETQ, per germline. The CDR3 contains 12 residues. In DNA, the CDR3 is TGCGCCAGCAGCCTCGCCGGGAATGAGCAGTTCTTC. The encoded protein is CASSLAGNEQFF. The complete variable domain, with remaining parts taken from reference TRBV5-1 and TRBJ2-1, reads KAGVTQTPRYLIKTRGQQVTLSCSPISGHRSVSWYQQTPGQGLQFLFEYFSETQRNKGNFPGRFSGRQFSNSRSEMNVSTLELGDSALYLCASSLAGNEQFFGPGTRLTVL.

This chain uses TRBV2 with TRBJ1-6; 9 nucleotides align to TRBD1. The CDR3 totals 15 residues. Germline lookup yields CDR1 SNHLY and CDR2 FYNNEI. V lost 6 bases and J lost 7; bases outside the gene matches: 7. The CDR3 coding sequence is TGTGCCAGCAGATCTTCCGGGACAGGGAATTCACCCCTCCACTTT. Its translation is CASRSSGTGNSPLHF.